The clone carrying this TCR beta chain was counted only a few times. What it binds is not known. This sample was included in a study of blood T cells in healthy people across ages. Study-wide results and caveats: Both higher diversity and more naive CD4+ cells marked long-lived donors when set against aged donors.

The people who gave samples were healthy Caucasians from Russia, aged roughly 6 to 95. Next came a second PCR, run for about 7 to 12 cycles, which used a sample-barcoded 5' primer along with a J-beta primer mix. Each CDR3 protein is one row after TCRdb ran MiXCR on the 5' RACE reads. The sample records hundreds of thousands of distinct CDR3 sequences, more than 40% being singletons. The source of this sequence is a woman in her sixties or seventies in good health. The sequencing sample was made of blood.

The CDR3 bases are TGCAGTGCTTTCTGGGTAGGGTCGGAGACCCAGTACTTC. Residues: CSAFWVGSETQYF. This sequence joins TRBV20-1 and TRBJ2-5; D is unclear. Trimming pared 5 bases from V and 5 bases from J, leaving 15 bases between. Germline lookup yields CDR1 DFQATT and CDR2 SNEGSKA (reference sequence). The length of the CDR3 is 13 residues.